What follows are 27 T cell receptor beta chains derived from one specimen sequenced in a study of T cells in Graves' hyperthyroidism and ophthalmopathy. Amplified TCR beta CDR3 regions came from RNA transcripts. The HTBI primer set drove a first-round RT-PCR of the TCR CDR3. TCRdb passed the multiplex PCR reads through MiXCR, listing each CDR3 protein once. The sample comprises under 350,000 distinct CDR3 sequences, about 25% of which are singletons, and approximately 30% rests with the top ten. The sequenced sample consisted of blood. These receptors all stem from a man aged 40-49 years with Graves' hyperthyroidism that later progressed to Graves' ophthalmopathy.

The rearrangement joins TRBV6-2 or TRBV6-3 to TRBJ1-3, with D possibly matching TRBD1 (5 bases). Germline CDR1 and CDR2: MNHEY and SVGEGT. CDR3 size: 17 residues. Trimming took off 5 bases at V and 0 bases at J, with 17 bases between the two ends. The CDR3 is CASSHPSGTASGNTIYF. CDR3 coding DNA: TGTGCCAGCAGTCACCCGTCGGGGACCGCCTCTGGAAACACCATATATTTT.

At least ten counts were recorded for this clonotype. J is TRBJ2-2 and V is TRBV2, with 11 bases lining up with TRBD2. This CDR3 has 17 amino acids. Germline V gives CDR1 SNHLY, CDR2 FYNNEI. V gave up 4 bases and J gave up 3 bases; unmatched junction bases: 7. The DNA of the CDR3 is TGTGCCAGCAGTGGGGTAGCGGGAGGGCCGCACACCGGGGAGCTGTTTTTT. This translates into CASSGVAGGPHTGELFF.

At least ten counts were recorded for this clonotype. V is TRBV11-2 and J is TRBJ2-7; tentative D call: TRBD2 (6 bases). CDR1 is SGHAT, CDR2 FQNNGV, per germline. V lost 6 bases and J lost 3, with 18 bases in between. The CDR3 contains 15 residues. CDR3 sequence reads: CASRGDGGGLYEQYF. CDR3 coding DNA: TGTGCCAGCAGGGGGGACGGGGGAGGACTCTACGAGCAGTACTTC.

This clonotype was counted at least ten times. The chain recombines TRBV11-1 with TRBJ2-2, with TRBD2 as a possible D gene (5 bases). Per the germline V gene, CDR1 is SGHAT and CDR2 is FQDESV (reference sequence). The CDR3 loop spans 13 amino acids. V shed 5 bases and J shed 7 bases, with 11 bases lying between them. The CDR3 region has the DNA TGTGCCAGCAGCGGGAGTCGGGTCGGGGAGCTGTTTTTT. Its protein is CASSGSRVGELFF.

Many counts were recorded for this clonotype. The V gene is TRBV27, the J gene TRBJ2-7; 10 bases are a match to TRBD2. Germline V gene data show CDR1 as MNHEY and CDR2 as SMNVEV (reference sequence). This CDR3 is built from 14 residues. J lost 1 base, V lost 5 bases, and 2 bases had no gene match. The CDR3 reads CASSGTSVSYEQYF. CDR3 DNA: TGTGCCAGCAGTGGGACTAGCGTTTCCTACGAGCAGTACTTC.

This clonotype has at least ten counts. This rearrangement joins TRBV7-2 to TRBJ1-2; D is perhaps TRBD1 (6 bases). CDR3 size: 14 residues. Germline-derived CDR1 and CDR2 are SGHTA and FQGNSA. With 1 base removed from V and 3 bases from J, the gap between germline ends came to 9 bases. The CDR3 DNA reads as TGTGCCAGCAGCTTAGGGGGGCCGGACTATGGCTACACCTTC. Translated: CASSLGGPDYGYTF.

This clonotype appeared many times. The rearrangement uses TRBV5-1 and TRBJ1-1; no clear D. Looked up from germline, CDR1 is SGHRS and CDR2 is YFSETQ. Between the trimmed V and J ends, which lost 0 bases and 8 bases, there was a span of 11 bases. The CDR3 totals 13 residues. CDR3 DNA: TGCGCCAGCAGCTTGGAGTCTCTGTGGGAAGCTTTCTTT. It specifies CASSLESLWEAFF. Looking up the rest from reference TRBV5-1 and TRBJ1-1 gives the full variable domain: KAGVTQTPRYLIKTRGQQVTLSCSPISGHRSVSWYQQTPGQGLQFLFEYFSETQRNKGNFPGRFSGRQFSNSRSEMNVSTLELGDSALYLCASSLESLWEAFFGQGTRLTVV.

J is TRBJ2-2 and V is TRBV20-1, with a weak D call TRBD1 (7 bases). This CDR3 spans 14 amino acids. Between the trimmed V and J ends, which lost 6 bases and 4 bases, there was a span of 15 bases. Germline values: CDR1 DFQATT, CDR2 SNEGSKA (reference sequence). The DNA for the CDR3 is TGCAGTGCCCAAAACAGGGGAGGCACCGGGGAGCTGTTTTTT. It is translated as CSAQNRGGTGELFF.

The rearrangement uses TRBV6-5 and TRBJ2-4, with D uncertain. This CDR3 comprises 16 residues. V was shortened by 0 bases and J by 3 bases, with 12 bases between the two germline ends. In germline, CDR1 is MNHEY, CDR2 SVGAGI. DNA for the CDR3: TGTGCCAGCAGTTACTCTGGCAGATTAGTCAAAAACATTCAGTACTTC. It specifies CASSYSGRLVKNIQYF.

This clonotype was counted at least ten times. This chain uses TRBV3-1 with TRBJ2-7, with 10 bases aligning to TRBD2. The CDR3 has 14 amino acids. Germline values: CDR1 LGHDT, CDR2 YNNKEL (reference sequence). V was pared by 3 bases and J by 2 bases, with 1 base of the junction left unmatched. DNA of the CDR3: TGTGCCAGCAGCCATAGCGGGAGGCCCTACGAGCAGTACTTC. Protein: CASSHSGRPYEQYF.

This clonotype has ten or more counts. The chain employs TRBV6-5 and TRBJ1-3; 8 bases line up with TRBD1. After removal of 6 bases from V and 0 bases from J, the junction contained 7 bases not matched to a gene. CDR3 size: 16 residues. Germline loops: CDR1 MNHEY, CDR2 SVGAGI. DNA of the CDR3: TGTGCCAGCAGGCCCGGGACAGGCAGCTCTGGAAACACCATATATTTT. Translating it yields CASRPGTGSSGNTIYF.

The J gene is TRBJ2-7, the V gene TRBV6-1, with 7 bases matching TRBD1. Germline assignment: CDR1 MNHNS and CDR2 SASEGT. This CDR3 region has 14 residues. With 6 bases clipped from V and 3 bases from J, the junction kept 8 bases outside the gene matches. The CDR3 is CASSLTGVGYEQYF. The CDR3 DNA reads TGTGCCAGCAGCCTAACAGGGGTGGGCTACGAGCAGTACTTC.

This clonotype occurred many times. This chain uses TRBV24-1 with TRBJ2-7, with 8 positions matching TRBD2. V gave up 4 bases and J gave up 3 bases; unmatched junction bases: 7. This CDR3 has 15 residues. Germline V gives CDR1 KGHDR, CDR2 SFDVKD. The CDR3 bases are TGTGCCACCAGTGAAGCGGGGGCGCTGTTCTACGAGCAGTACTTC. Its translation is CATSEAGALFYEQYF.

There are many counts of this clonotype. CDR3 bases: TGTGCCAGCAGTTTATGCCTCCGGCGCCAAGTGTGCAATCAGCCCCAGCATTTT. It specifies CASSLCLRRQVCNQPQHF. The chain recombines TRBV28 with TRBJ1-5; D gene ambiguous. The CDR3 sequence is 18 residues long. V lost 0 bases and J lost 2, with 17 bases in between. Germline values: CDR1 MDHEN, CDR2 SYDVKM.

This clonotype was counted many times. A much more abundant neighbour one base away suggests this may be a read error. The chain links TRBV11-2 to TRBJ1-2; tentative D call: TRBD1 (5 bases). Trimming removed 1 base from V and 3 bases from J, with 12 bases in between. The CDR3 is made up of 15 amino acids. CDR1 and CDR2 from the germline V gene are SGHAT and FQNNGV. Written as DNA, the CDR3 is TGTGCCAGCAGCTTAGGGTCAGGGCTCCACTATGGCTACACCTTC. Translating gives CASSLGSGLHYGYTF.

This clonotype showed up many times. CDR3 region: CSVEDGLGNYEQYF. The CDR3 DNA reads as TGCAGCGTTGAAGATGGGCTGGGAAACTACGAGCAGTACTTC. The chain recombines TRBV29-1 with TRBJ2-7; no definite D call. Trimming cost V 0 bases and J 3 bases, with 12 bases left between them. Germline CDR1 and CDR2: SQVTM and ANQGSEA. The CDR3 length is 14 residues.

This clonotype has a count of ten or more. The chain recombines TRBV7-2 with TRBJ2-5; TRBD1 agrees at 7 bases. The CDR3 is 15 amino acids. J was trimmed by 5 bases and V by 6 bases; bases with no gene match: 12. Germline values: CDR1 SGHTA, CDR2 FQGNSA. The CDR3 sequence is CASSRSDRTRETQYF. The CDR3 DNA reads TGTGCCAGCAGTCGCTCGGACAGGACGAGGGAGACCCAGTACTTC. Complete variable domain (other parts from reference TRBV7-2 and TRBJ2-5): GAGVSQSPSNKVTEKGKDVELRCDPISGHTALYWYRQSLGQGLEFLIYFQGNSAPDKSGLPSDRFSAERTGGSVSTLTIQRTQQEDSAVYLCASSRSDRTRETQYFGPGTRLLVL.

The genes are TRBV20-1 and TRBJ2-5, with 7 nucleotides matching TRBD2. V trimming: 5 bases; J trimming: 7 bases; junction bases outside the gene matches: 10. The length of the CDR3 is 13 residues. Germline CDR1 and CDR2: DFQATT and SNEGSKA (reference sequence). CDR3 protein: CSAWDYPRVTQYF. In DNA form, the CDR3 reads TGCAGTGCTTGGGACTATCCCCGGGTGACCCAGTACTTC.

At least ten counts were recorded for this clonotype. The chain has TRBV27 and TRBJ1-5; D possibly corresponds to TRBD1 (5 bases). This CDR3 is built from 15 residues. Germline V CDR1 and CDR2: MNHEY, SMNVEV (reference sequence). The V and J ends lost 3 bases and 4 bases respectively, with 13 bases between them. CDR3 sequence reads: CASSFRGRANQPQHF. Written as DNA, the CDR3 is TGTGCCAGCAGTTTTCGGGGACGGGCGAATCAGCCCCAGCATTTT.

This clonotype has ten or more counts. Written as DNA, the CDR3 is TGTGCCACCAGCAGAGAGACCAGGGGCGGCTACGAGCAGTACTTC. It yields the protein CATSRETRGGYEQYF. The chain has TRBV15 and TRBJ2-7, with D perhaps matching TRBD1 (6 bases). There are 15 residues in the CDR3. The V end lost 0 bases, the J end lost 3 bases, and 12 bases lay between the germline ends. The V gene's germline CDR1 is LNHNV and CDR2 YYDKDF (reference sequence).

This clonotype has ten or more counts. The CDR3 loop reads CASSPRQNPGEQYF. The CDR3 coding sequence is TGTGCCAGCAGCCCCCGACAGAATCCGGGCGAGCAGTACTTC. V gene TRBV9 combines with J gene TRBJ2-7, with D perhaps TRBD1 (5 bases). The length of the CDR3 is 14 residues. V lost 4 bases and J 6 bases, leaving 17 bases between the germline ends. The germline V gene has CDR1 SGDLS and CDR2 YYNGEE. The whole variable domain, remainder taken from reference TRBV9 and TRBJ2-7, is DSGVTQTPKHLITATGQRVTLRCSPRSGDLSVYWYQQSLDQGLQFLIQYYNGEERAKGNILERFSAQQFPDLHSELNLSSLELGDSALYFCASSPRQNPGEQYFGPGTRLTVT.

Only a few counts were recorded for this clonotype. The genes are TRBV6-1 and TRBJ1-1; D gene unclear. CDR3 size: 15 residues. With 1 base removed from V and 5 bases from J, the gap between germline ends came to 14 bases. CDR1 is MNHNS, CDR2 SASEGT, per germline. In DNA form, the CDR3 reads TGTGCCAGCAGTGAAGGGGTGGGCCCTAGGACTGAAGCTTTCTTT. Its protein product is CASSEGVGPRTEAFF.

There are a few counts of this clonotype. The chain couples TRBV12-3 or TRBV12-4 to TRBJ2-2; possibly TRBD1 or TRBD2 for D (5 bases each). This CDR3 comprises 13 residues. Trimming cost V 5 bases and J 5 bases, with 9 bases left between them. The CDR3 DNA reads TGTGCCAGCAGTGGGTGGGGGACCGGGGAGCTGTTTTTT. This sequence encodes CASSGWGTGELFF.

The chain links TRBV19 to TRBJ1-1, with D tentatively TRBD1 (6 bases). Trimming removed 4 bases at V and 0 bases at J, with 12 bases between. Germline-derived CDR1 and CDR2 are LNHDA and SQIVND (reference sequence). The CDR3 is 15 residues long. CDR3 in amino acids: CASSTEDSLNTEAFF. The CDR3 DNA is TGTGCCAGTAGTACCGAGGACAGTCTGAACACTGAAGCTTTCTTT.

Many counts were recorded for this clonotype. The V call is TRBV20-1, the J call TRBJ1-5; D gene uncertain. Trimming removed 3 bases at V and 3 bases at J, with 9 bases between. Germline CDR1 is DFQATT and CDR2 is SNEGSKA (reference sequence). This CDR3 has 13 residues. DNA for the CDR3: TGCAGTGCTAGGCCGGTTGACAATCAGCCCCAGCATTTT. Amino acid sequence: CSARPVDNQPQHF.

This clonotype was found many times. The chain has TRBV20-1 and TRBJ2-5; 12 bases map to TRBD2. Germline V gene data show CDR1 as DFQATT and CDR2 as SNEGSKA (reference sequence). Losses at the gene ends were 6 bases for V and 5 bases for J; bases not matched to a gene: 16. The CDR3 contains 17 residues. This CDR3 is CSAVQGLAGASRETQYF. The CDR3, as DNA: TGCAGTGCCGTCCAGGGACTAGCGGGCGCATCCCGTGAGACCCAGTACTTC.

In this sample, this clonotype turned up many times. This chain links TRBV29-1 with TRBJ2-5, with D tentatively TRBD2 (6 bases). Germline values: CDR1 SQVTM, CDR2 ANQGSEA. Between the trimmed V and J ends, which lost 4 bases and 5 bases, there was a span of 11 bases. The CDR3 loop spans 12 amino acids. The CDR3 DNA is TGCAGCGTTGTTGGGGGGTCGGAGACCCAGTACTTC. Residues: CSVVGGSETQYF.